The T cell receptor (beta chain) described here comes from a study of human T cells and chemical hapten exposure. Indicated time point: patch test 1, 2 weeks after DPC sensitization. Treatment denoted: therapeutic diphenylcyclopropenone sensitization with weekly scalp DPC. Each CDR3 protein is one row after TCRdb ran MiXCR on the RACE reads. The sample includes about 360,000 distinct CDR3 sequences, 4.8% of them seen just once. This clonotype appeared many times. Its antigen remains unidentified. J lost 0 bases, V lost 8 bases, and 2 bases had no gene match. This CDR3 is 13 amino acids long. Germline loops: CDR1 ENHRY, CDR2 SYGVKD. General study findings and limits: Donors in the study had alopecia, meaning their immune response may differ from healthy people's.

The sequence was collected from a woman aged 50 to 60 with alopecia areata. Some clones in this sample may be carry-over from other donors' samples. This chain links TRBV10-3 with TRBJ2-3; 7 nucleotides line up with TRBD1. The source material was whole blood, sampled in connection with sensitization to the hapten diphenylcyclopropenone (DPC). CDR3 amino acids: CAIQTGSTDTQYF. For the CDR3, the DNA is TGTGCCATCCAGACAGGGAGCACAGATACGCAGTATTTT.